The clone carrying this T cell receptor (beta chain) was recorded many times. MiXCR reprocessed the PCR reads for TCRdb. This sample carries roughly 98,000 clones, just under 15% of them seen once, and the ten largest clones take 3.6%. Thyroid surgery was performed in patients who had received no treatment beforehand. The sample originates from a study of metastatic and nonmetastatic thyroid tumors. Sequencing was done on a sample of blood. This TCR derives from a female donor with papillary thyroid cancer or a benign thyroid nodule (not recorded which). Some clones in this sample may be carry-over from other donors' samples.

CDR3: CASSYPTPFIGGNQPQHF. DNA for the CDR3: TGTGCCAGCAGTTACCCGACGCCATTTATAGGTGGGAATCAGCCCCAGCATTTT. The chain carries TRBV6-2 or TRBV6-3 and TRBJ1-5; D gene unclear. This CDR3 contains 18 residues. Trimming shortened V by 2 bases and J by 4 bases, and 21 bases separated the two germline ends. Germline V CDR1 and CDR2: MNHEY, SVGEGT.